These 24 T cell receptor beta chains share one sample of origin, sequenced in a study of shared clonotypes between healthy human individuals. Generated by immunoSEQ multiplex PCR, the TCRdb table keeps only in-frame clones and is missing some. The sample lists roughly 2 million clones; 95% were seen once. The source material was naive CD4+ T cells sorted from blood. The subset is: CD45RA+ positively selected. The receptor set was obtained from a man between 18 and 35 years old in good health.

As regards this clone: Other DNA sequences in the sample encode the same CDR3. CDR3 in amino acids: CASSPGGVSNQPQHF. CDR3 DNA sequence: TGCGCCAGCAGCCCGGGAGGGGTTAGCAATCAGCCCCAGCATTTT. The rearrangement joins TRBV5-1 to TRBJ1-5, with D possibly being TRBD1 (5 bases). CDR1 is SGHRS, CDR2 YFSETQ, per germline. This CDR3 is 15 amino acids long. V was shortened by 4 bases and J by 0 bases, with 11 bases between the two germline ends. The whole variable domain, filled in from reference TRBV5-1 and TRBJ1-5, reads KAGVTQTPRYLIKTRGQQVTLSCSPISGHRSVSWYQQTPGQGLQFLFEYFSETQRNKGNFPGRFSGRQFSNSRSEMNVSTLELGDSALYLCASSPGGVSNQPQHFGDGTRLSIL.

The chain couples TRBV30 to TRBJ1-2; D might be TRBD1 (6 bases). Germline-derived CDR1 and CDR2 are GTSNPN and SVGIG (reference sequence). V was pared by 0 bases and J by 8 bases, with 13 bases between. This CDR3 is built from 13 residues. The DNA of the CDR3 is TGTGCCTGGAGTGTACAGGTCAGGGGCGGCTACACCTTC. It is translated as CAWSVQVRGGYTF.

This chain connects TRBV19 to TRBJ1-1; the D is unclear. This CDR3 comprises 16 residues. CDR1 is LNHDA, CDR2 SQIVND, per germline (reference sequence). V lost 9 bases and J lost 3, with 23 bases in between. The CDR3 loop reads CASGKSAATRHTEAFF. The CDR3 region has the DNA TGTGCCAGCGGGAAGAGCGCGGCTACGAGGCACACTGAAGCTTTCTTT.

The chain is built from TRBV5-4 and TRBJ2-7, with a tentative D call TRBD2 (5 bases). Germline V gene data show CDR1 as SGHNT and CDR2 as YYREEE (reference sequence). The CDR3 extends over 16 amino acids. V shed 3 bases and J shed 5 bases, with 21 bases lying between them. DNA of the CDR3: TGTGCCAGCAGCTCGGGTCAAGTGGGAGCATTCAACGAGCAGTACTTC. It translates to CASSSGQVGAFNEQYF.

CDR3 in amino acids: CASSLEGWYGYTF. The CDR3 nucleotides read TGTGCCAGCAGCTTGGAGGGGTGGTATGGCTACACCTTC. The rearrangement uses TRBV5-4 and TRBJ1-2; D is perhaps TRBD1 (5 bases). CDR3 length equals 13 residues. Per the germline V gene, CDR1 is SGHNT and CDR2 is YYREEE (reference sequence). The V end was cut by 0 bases, the J end by 5 bases, with 8 bases between.

This clone was counted only a few times. The chain's CDR3 is CATGQETYEQYF. The CDR3 DNA is TGTGCCACGGGACAGGAGACCTACGAGCAGTACTTC. The chain couples TRBV10-3 to TRBJ2-7; the match to TRBD1 covers 8 bases. The germline gives CDR1 ENHRY, CDR2 SYGVKD. With 10 bases clipped from V and 2 bases from J, the junction kept 4 bases outside the gene matches. CDR3 length equals 12 residues.

The chain employs TRBV5-1 and TRBJ2-7; D is possibly TRBD2 (6 bases). Looked up from germline, CDR1 is SGHRS and CDR2 is YFSETQ. Trimming left V 5 bases short and J 3 bases short, with 18 bases between. The CDR3 totals 15 residues. CDR3 in DNA: TGCGCCAGCAGTGAGGAGGGACCTCTTAGCTACGAGCAGTACTTC. Protein product: CASSEEGPLSYEQYF.

J is TRBJ2-7 and V is TRBV11-2; 14 bases fit TRBD2. The CDR3 length is 16 residues. Germline V gene data show CDR1 as SGHAT and CDR2 as FQNNGV. J gave up 2 bases and V 5 bases, and 5 bases lay outside the gene matches. CDR3 loop: CASSRGLAGVAYEQYF. The CDR3 nucleotides are TGTGCCAGCAGCCGGGGACTAGCGGGGGTTGCCTACGAGCAGTACTTC. The variable domain in full, with the rest retrieved from reference TRBV11-2 and TRBJ2-7, is EAGVAQSPRYKIIEKRQSVAFWCNPISGHATLYWYQQILGQGPKLLIQFQNNGVVDDSQLPKDRFSAERLKGVDSTLKIQPAKLEDSAVYLCASSRGLAGVAYEQYFGPGTRLTVT.

The chain joins TRBV29-1 to TRBJ2-5; D is unresolved. V was pared by 4 bases and J by 13 bases, with 10 bases between. Germline V CDR1 and CDR2: SQVTM, ANQGSEA. There are 9 residues in the CDR3. The CDR3 reads CSVGPFWYF. CDR3 in DNA: TGCAGCGTTGGGCCCTTCTGGTACTTC.

Concerning this clone: The identical CDR3 is also encoded by other nucleotide sequences in the sample. CDR3 DNA: TGTGCCAGCAGGACAGGCAATCAGCCCCAGCATTTT. Translating gives CASRTGNQPQHF. The rearrangement links TRBV6-1 to TRBJ1-5; D is perhaps TRBD1 (5 bases). The germline CDR1 and CDR2 sequences are MNHNS and SASEGT. V lost 6 bases to trimming and J lost 2 bases, with 5 bases between them. There are 12 residues in the CDR3.

In this sample, this clone turned up once. The rearrangement uses TRBV5-1 and TRBJ2-2; D unresolved. Trimming removed 6 bases from V and 2 bases from J, with 11 bases in between. The CDR3 is made up of 14 amino acids. CDR1 and CDR2 from the germline V gene are SGHRS and YFSETQ. The DNA for the CDR3 is TGCGCCAGCAAAGGCAGTAGCAACACCGGGGAGCTGTTTTTT. Its protein is CASKGSSNTGELFF.

The chain has TRBV6-5 and TRBJ2-7; D might be TRBD1 or TRBD2, each matching 6 bases. Germline CDR1 and CDR2: MNHEY and SVGAGI. The CDR3 is made up of 13 amino acids. The CDR3 sequence: CAAARVGGSEQYF. The DNA of the CDR3 is TGTGCGGCTGCCCGGGTGGGGGGCAGCGAGCAGTACTTC.

The rearrangement links TRBV12-5 to TRBJ2-7; 13 positions agree with TRBD2. The CDR3 loop spans 17 amino acids. V gave up 4 bases and J gave up 3 bases; unmatched junction bases: 9. The germline CDR1 and CDR2 sequences are LGHNT and FRNRAP. The CDR3 nucleotides read TGTGCTAGTGGTTCCCCGGGACTAGCGGGAAACCGCTACGAGCAGTACTTC. It translates to CASGSPGLAGNRYEQYF.

About this clone: The sample carries other DNA sequences with the same CDR3. This sequence joins TRBV7-9 and TRBJ1-5; D unresolved. CDR1 SEHNR and CDR2 FQNEAQ come from the germline V gene (reference sequence). V dropped 1 base and J dropped 4 bases, with 5 bases sitting between them. The length of the CDR3 is 13 residues. CDR3 region: CASSLDGNQPQHF. The CDR3 DNA follows: TGTGCCAGCAGCTTAGATGGTAATCAGCCCCAGCATTTT.

A single count supports this clone. The J gene is TRBJ2-1, the V gene TRBV7-2; weak D call: TRBD2 (6 bases). Trimming cost V 11 bases and J 4 bases, with 12 bases left between them. CDR3 length: 12 amino acids. Per the germline V gene, CDR1 is SGHTA and CDR2 is FQGNSA. CDR3 in amino acids: CAYGAGYNEQFF. The CDR3, as DNA: TGTGCCTACGGGGCGGGGTACAATGAGCAGTTCTTC.

A single count supports this clone. V gene TRBV6-1 combines with J gene TRBJ1-2; D is perhaps TRBD1 (5 bases). V lost 1 base and J lost 8, with 11 bases in between. CDR1 and CDR2 (germline): MNHNS, SASEGT. This CDR3 is built from 13 residues. The CDR3 DNA reads as TGTGCCAGCAGTGAAGTCTGGGGGAAAGGCTACACCTTC. Encoded protein: CASSEVWGKGYTF.

The V call is TRBV5-6, the J call TRBJ2-3; no firm D call. V gave up 0 bases and J gave up 1 base, with 9 bases separating them. The CDR3 is 15 amino acids. The V gene's germline CDR1 is SGHDT and CDR2 YYEEEE. CDR3 in DNA: TGTGCCAGCAGCTTGGACGGCTTCGGCACAGATACGCAGTATTTT. It encodes CASSLDGFGTDTQYF.

The V and J genes are TRBV6-1 and TRBJ2-3; the D call may be TRBD1 or TRBD2 (6 bases each). Trimming removed 3 bases at V and 0 bases at J, with 13 bases between. Germline-derived CDR1 and CDR2 are MNHNS and SASEGT. The CDR3 consists of 16 residues. The chain's CDR3 is CASSEGQGTSTDTQYF. DNA for the CDR3: TGTGCCAGCAGTGAGGGGCAGGGGACTAGCACAGATACGCAGTATTTT.

This chain links TRBV5-1 with TRBJ1-5, with 7 bases fitting TRBD1. V lost 5 bases to trimming and J lost 2 bases; unmatched junction nucleotides: 7. Germline CDR1 reads SGHRS; CDR2 reads YFSETQ. This CDR3 region has 15 residues. This chain's CDR3 is CASRPGTERNQPQHF. The CDR3 coding sequence is TGCGCCAGCAGACCTGGGACAGAACGCAATCAGCCCCAGCATTTT.

CDR3 nucleotides: TGTGCCAGCTCACCGGACCAGACGGTAACCTACGAGCAGTACTTC. It yields the protein CASSPDQTVTYEQYF. V and J are TRBV18 and TRBJ2-7; D not certain. V was pared by 3 bases and J by 2 bases, with 14 bases between. Germline V lookup: CDR1 KGHSH, CDR2 LQKENI. The CDR3 extends over 15 amino acids.

The chain carries TRBV11-3 and TRBJ2-7; TRBD1 agrees at 7 bases. This CDR3 spans 13 amino acids. V shed 5 bases and J 5 bases; nucleotides not matched to a gene: 6. Germline V lookup: CDR1 SGHNT, CDR2 YENEEA. The CDR3 nucleotides read TGTGCCAGCAGCCGGGGACAGAAACACGAGCAGTACTTC. This codes for CASSRGQKHEQYF.

The genes are TRBV5-1 and TRBJ2-2; D is possibly TRBD2 (5 bases). CDR1 is SGHRS, CDR2 YFSETQ, per germline. The V end was cut by 6 bases, the J end by 2 bases, with 14 bases between. CDR3 size: 15 residues. CDR3 sequence reads: CASIGSGINTGELFF. CDR3 nucleotide sequence: TGCGCCAGCATTGGCAGCGGAATAAACACCGGGGAGCTGTTTTTT. Drawing the rest from reference TRBV5-1 and TRBJ2-2, the complete variable domain is KAGVTQTPRYLIKTRGQQVTLSCSPISGHRSVSWYQQTPGQGLQFLFEYFSETQRNKGNFPGRFSGRQFSNSRSEMNVSTLELGDSALYLCASIGSGINTGELFFGEGSRLTVL.

The chain links TRBV13 to TRBJ2-1; 10 nucleotides align to TRBD2. Germline V gene sequence: CDR1 PRHDT, CDR2 FYEKMQ (reference sequence). The CDR3 is 16 amino acids. With V trimmed by 3 bases and J by 4 bases, 6 bases remained unmatched. The CDR3 is CASSFFSGRAYNEQFF. The CDR3, as DNA: TGTGCCAGCAGCTTTTTCAGCGGGAGGGCTTACAATGAGCAGTTCTTC.

The sample holds one count of this clone. Other DNA sequences in the sample encode the same CDR3. The chain recombines TRBV7-2 with TRBJ2-3, with 8 bases lining up with TRBD2. The germline gives CDR1 SGHTA, CDR2 FQGNSA. There are 14 residues in the CDR3. V was clipped by 5 bases and J by 4 bases; unmatched bases: 5. The chain's CDR3 is CASSPGGASDTQYF. The CDR3 DNA is TGTGCCAGCAGCCCCGGGGGGGCATCAGATACGCAGTATTTT. The complete variable domain, with remaining parts taken from reference TRBV7-2 and TRBJ2-3, reads GAGVSQSPSNKVTEKGKDVELRCDPISGHTALYWYRQSLGQGLEFLIYFQGNSAPDKSGLPSDRFSAERTGGSVSTLTIQRTQQEDSAVYLCASSPGGASDTQYFGPGTRLTVL.